This T cell receptor beta chain comes out of a study of shared clonotypes between healthy human individuals. Study information: Per donor, three plates held CD4 naive cells, three held CD4 memory, two held CD8 naive and one held CD8 memory.

The CDR3 extends over 13 amino acids. Trimming took 8 bases from V and 2 from J; bases not matched to a gene: 6. The germline CDR1 and CDR2 sequences are MNHNY and SVGAGI (reference sequence). Splitting of CD4+ cells produced CD45RA+ naive and CD45RA-negative memory subsets. The repertoire was sequenced with immunoSEQ multiplex PCR; TCRdb's copy has only in-frame clones and lacks some. The data show approximately 340,000 clones, roughly 70% seen once. The chain employs TRBV6-6 and TRBJ2-7; 7 bases match TRBD2. The source is a man aged 25 to 40 in good health. The sequencing sample was made of memory CD4+ T cells sorted from blood. Subset specified: CD45RA-negative fraction. This chain's CDR3 is CASLRREPYEQYF. The CDR3 DNA reads TGTGCCAGCCTTCGGCGGGAGCCCTACGAGCAGTACTTC.